The 19 T cell receptor beta chains given below trace back to one sample, sequenced in a study of regulatory T cells in long-lasting Graves disease. Time point noted: persistent/refractory GD, antithyroid drugs over 5 years with positive TRAb. From PBMCs, RNA was extracted and then used to make the TCR library. Arm-PCR of CDR3 regions with iRepertoire HTBI primers generated TCR beta libraries. From the multiplex PCR reads, TCRdb called clonotypes with MiXCR, one entry per CDR3 protein. The data show a few hundred thousand distinct CDR3 sequences, around a fifth seen once. The sequenced sample was peripheral blood mononuclear cells (PBMCs), obtained when the disease was refractory, from a patient treated with antithyroid drugs. These receptors were taken from a female donor with Graves disease.

The table lists this clonotype with a count of one. A read error may be the cause here, since a much bigger clone is one base away. The chain recombines TRBV7-2 with TRBJ1-2; D possibly corresponds to TRBD1 (5 bases). Per germline, CDR1 SGHTA and CDR2 FQGNSA. The CDR3 totals 15 residues. The CDR3 here is CASSPVGAANYGHTF. The DNA for the CDR3 is TGTGCCAGCAGCCCCGTCGGGGCGGCTAACTATGGCCACACCTTC.

This rearrangement joins TRBV18 to TRBJ1-2; D is uncertain. The CDR3 is made up of 13 amino acids. CDR1 KGHSH and CDR2 LQKENI come from the germline V gene. V lost 2 bases, J lost 6 bases, and 10 bases lay in between. CDR3 coding DNA: TGTGCCAGCTCACCAGATTCAGGCCATGGCTACACCTTC. The encoded protein is CASSPDSGHGYTF.

The chain uses TRBV20-1 and TRBJ1-4; D is uncertain. Germline V gives CDR1 DFQATT, CDR2 SNEGSKA (reference sequence). This CDR3 comprises 14 residues. Trimming took 1 base from V and 4 from J, leaving 10 bases between them. The CDR3 sequence: CSARGGSYNEKLFF. CDR3 coding DNA: TGCAGTGCTAGAGGAGGCAGCTATAATGAAAAACTGTTTTTT.

In nucleotides, the CDR3 is TGTGCCAGCAGCTCCGATACCGCAGTGCGGGGCTACACCTTC. This encodes CASSSDTAVRGYTF. This chain connects TRBV7-2 to TRBJ1-2; D ambiguous. V lost 4 bases to trimming and J lost 8 bases, with 17 bases between them. The CDR3 is made up of 14 amino acids. Germline-derived CDR1 and CDR2 are SGHTA and FQGNSA.

This clonotype was found many times. The J gene is TRBJ1-1, the V gene TRBV12-3 or TRBV12-4, with 8 bases lining up with TRBD1. The CDR3 totals 16 residues. J lost 1 base, V lost 5 bases, and 9 bases had no gene match. The CDR3 is CASSPAPGTGNTEAFF. DNA for the CDR3: TGTGCCAGCAGTCCAGCCCCCGGGACAGGGAACACTGAAGCTTTCTTT.

This clonotype was counted between two and nine times. This chain joins TRBV6-1 and TRBJ2-7; D might be TRBD1 (5 bases). V was cut by 2 bases and J by 3 bases, with 8 bases left in between. The length of the CDR3 is 13 residues. The germline V gene encodes CDR1 MNHNS and CDR2 SASEGT. The CDR3: CASSERQGYEQYF. DNA of the CDR3: TGTGCCAGCAGTGAAAGGCAGGGCTACGAGCAGTACTTC.

This chain links TRBV10-3 with TRBJ2-3; D is possibly TRBD1 or TRBD2 (5 bases each). The CDR3 sequence is 11 residues long. V was pared by 8 bases and J by 6 bases, with 9 bases between. Germline V CDR1 and CDR2: ENHRY, SYGVKD. CDR3 coding DNA: TGTGCCATCCGAGGGGAGGATACGCAGTATTTT. It is translated as CAIRGEDTQYF.

This clonotype was observed many times. V and J are TRBV7-2 and TRBJ2-7; tentatively, D is TRBD2 (6 bases). This CDR3 is 16 amino acids long. The germline V gene encodes CDR1 SGHTA and CDR2 FQGNSA. Trimming cost V 2 bases and J 0 bases, with 14 bases left between them. CDR3 sequence: CASSLYGGTSSYEQYF. CDR3 coding DNA: TGTGCCAGCAGCTTATATGGGGGGACGAGCTCCTACGAGCAGTACTTC. The full variable domain, with the rest looked up from reference TRBV7-2 and TRBJ2-7, is GAGVSQSPSNKVTEKGKDVELRCDPISGHTALYWYRQSLGQGLEFLIYFQGNSAPDKSGLPSDRFSAERTGGSVSTLTIQRTQQEDSAVYLCASSLYGGTSSYEQYFGPGTRLTVT.

Many counts were recorded for this clonotype. The V and J genes are TRBV12-3 or TRBV12-4 and TRBJ1-5, with a possible D match to TRBD1 (5 bases). V was trimmed by 5 bases and J by 0 bases, leaving 11 bases between them. The CDR3 is 15 residues long. CDR3 sequence: CASSETVLSNQPQHF. CDR3 nucleotide sequence: TGTGCCAGCAGTGAGACAGTACTTAGCAATCAGCCCCAGCATTTT.

This clonotype occurred many times. The V and J genes are TRBV20-1 and TRBJ2-7, with TRBD2 matching 7 bases. This CDR3 is 14 amino acids long. Trimming cost V 2 bases and J 0 bases; bases outside gene matches: 4. Germline CDR1 DFQATT, CDR2 SNEGSKA (reference sequence). CDR3 amino acids: CSARPRDYSYEQYF. The CDR3 DNA sequence: TGCAGTGCTAGACCCCGGGACTACTCCTACGAGCAGTACTTC.

As concerns this clonotype: One base away lies a much larger clone, so this may be a sequencing read error. V is TRBV12-3 or TRBV12-4 and J is TRBJ2-7; D may be TRBD2 (6 bases). This CDR3 contains 17 residues. The V end lost 4 bases, the J end lost 4 bases, and 23 bases lay between the germline ends. The CDR3, as DNA: TGTGCCAGCAGTTACTCGAGTCCTGGCGGGATGGTGTACGAGCAGTACTTC. Encoded protein: CASSYSSPGGMVYEQYF.

This clonotype was seen ten or more times. The chain combines TRBV28 with TRBJ1-2; the D gene is possibly TRBD1 (5 bases). V lost 4 bases and J 0 bases, leaving 15 bases between the germline ends. The CDR3 contains 16 residues. Germline CDR1 reads MDHEN; CDR2 reads SYDVKM. The CDR3 DNA reads TGTGCCAGCAGTTCCCATGGGGAGGGACCTAACTATGGCTACACCTTC. It translates to CASSSHGEGPNYGYTF.

This clonotype came up many times. The rearrangement links TRBV28 to TRBJ2-2; the D is unclear. There are 13 residues in the CDR3. The germline V gene has CDR1 MDHEN and CDR2 SYDVKM. V gave up 6 bases and J gave up 5 bases, with 10 bases separating them. The chain's CDR3 is CASSVRRTGELFF. In DNA form, the CDR3 reads TGTGCCAGCAGCGTCAGAAGGACCGGGGAGCTGTTTTTT.

This clonotype was found a few times. The V and J genes are TRBV29-1 and TRBJ1-2; no clear D. CDR1 SQVTM and CDR2 ANQGSEA come from the germline V gene. This CDR3 contains 12 residues. The V and J ends lost 1 base and 8 bases respectively, with 11 bases between them. The CDR3 is CSVEGEVGGYTF. CDR3 DNA sequence: TGCAGCGTTGAAGGGGAGGTGGGGGGCTACACCTTC.

J is TRBJ2-2 and V is TRBV28; TRBD2 matches at 11 bases. The CDR3 contains 16 residues. Looked up from germline, CDR1 is MDHEN and CDR2 is SYDVKM. V lost 4 bases to trimming and J lost 7 bases; unmatched junction nucleotides: 8. The CDR3 here is CASSSRLAGSGGELFF. Written as DNA, the CDR3 is TGTGCCAGCAGTTCACGACTAGCGGGAAGTGGCGGGGAGCTGTTTTTT.

This clonotype was seen only once. The rearrangement joins TRBV12-3 or TRBV12-4 to TRBJ2-1; 8 positions agree with TRBD2. The CDR3 consists of 13 residues. V lost 4 bases to trimming and J lost 8 bases; unmatched junction nucleotides: 4. The CDR3, as DNA: TGTGCCAGCAGTTATAGCGGGAAAGATGAGCAGTTCTTC. It translates to CASSYSGKDEQFF.

This clonotype was observed many times. The J gene is TRBJ1-6, the V gene TRBV15, with D perhaps TRBD1 (5 bases). The CDR3 loop spans 15 amino acids. With 5 bases removed from V and 10 bases from J, the gap between germline ends came to 18 bases. Germline CDR1 is LNHNV and CDR2 is YYDKDF (reference sequence). DNA for the CDR3: TGTGCCACCAGCGCGAACCAGGGTGTGGGGTCACCCCTCCACTTT. Residues: CATSANQGVGSPLHF.

This clonotype was recorded a few times. This chain connects TRBV29-1 to TRBJ2-5; perhaps TRBD1 as D (6 bases). V was shortened by 6 bases and J by 1 base, with 15 bases between the two germline ends. The CDR3 is 14 amino acids. The germline V gene has CDR1 SQVTM and CDR2 ANQGSEA. CDR3 in amino acids: CSVGRNRAQETQYF. Written as DNA, the CDR3 is TGCAGCGTAGGCCGCAACAGGGCCCAAGAGACCCAGTACTTC.

The chain is built from TRBV28 and TRBJ2-2; D is perhaps TRBD1 (6 bases). The CDR3 runs 15 residues. Germline-derived CDR1 and CDR2 are MDHEN and SYDVKM. The V end lost 7 bases, the J end lost 1 base, and 13 bases lay between the germline ends. The CDR3 loop reads CASNQQGGNTGELFF. The CDR3 DNA is TGTGCCAGCAACCAACAGGGTGGGAACACCGGGGAGCTGTTTTTT.